These 18 T cell receptor beta chains originate from one sample sequenced in a study of cytomegalovirus exposure and HLA in healthy donors. PCR amplification relied on 60 Vbeta primers (plus 13 Jbeta primers). TCRdb's table, derived via immunoSEQ multiplex PCR, lists solely in-frame clones and lacks some. The sample records 95,000 to 150,000 clones, under 90% being singletons. The sample comprised PBMCs. Every receptor here comes from a female donor in good health and CMV-seropositive.

The gene calls are TRBV10-3 and TRBJ1-6, with TRBD1 matching 9 bases. After removal of 3 bases from V and 6 bases from J, the junction contained 3 bases not matched to a gene. There are 15 residues in the CDR3. Germline V lookup: CDR1 ENHRY, CDR2 SYGVKD. As DNA, the CDR3 is TGTGCCATCAGTGATCGGGGACAGGGTAATTCACCCCTCCACTTT. It is translated as CAISDRGQGNSPLHF.

This rearrangement joins TRBV7-9 to TRBJ1-1, with D maybe TRBD1 (5 bases). The CDR3 extends over 16 amino acids. V was clipped by 4 bases and J by 4 bases, with 19 bases between them. Germline V gene lookup returns CDR1 SEHNR and CDR2 FQNEAQ (reference sequence). The CDR3 DNA reads TGTGCCAGCAGCTCCGCCACTACAGGACCGGGCACTGAAGCTTTCTTT. This gives the protein CASSSATTGPGTEAFF.

This clone appeared once. J is TRBJ2-1 and V is TRBV5-1; D possibly corresponds to TRBD1 (5 bases). The CDR3 totals 15 residues. V lost 2 bases and J lost 7, with 16 bases in between. Germline-derived CDR1 and CDR2 are SGHRS and YFSETQ. The CDR3 here is CASSFQGDPENEQFF. The CDR3 nucleotides read TGCGCCAGCAGCTTTCAAGGGGATCCGGAGAATGAGCAGTTCTTC.

The V call is TRBV6-5, the J call TRBJ1-2, with D maybe TRBD1 (5 bases). Trimming removed 0 bases from V and 8 bases from J, with 16 bases in between. The CDR3 contains 15 residues. Germline lookup yields CDR1 MNHEY and CDR2 SVGAGI. The CDR3 sequence is CASSYSKSYAGGYTF. The CDR3 region has the DNA TGTGCCAGCAGTTACTCGAAGTCCTACGCAGGGGGCTACACCTTC.

The V call is TRBV6-1, the J call TRBJ2-7, with 9 bases aligning to TRBD2. V lost 10 bases to trimming and J lost 2 bases; unmatched junction nucleotides: 6. Germline V gene data show CDR1 as MNHNS and CDR2 as SASEGT. CDR3 length equals 13 residues. The CDR3 sequence: CATGLASPYEQYF. CDR3 nucleotides: TGTGCCACCGGACTAGCGTCGCCCTACGAGCAGTACTTC.

The rearrangement joins TRBV7-9 to TRBJ1-6, with TRBD1 identical over 7 bases. With 4 bases clipped from V and 10 bases from J, the junction kept 10 bases outside the gene matches. Germline V CDR1 and CDR2: SEHNR, FQNEAQ (reference sequence). This CDR3 spans 15 amino acids. CDR3 DNA sequence: TGTGCCAGCAGCTCCGACAGGGAAGGAGGGTCACCCCTCCACTTT. It is translated as CASSSDREGGSPLHF. Drawing the rest from reference TRBV7-9 and TRBJ1-6, the complete variable domain is DTGVSQNPRHKITKRGQNVTFRCDPISEHNRLYWYRQTLGQGPEFLTYFQNEAQLEKSRLLSDRFSAERPKGSFSTLEIQRTEQGDSAMYLCASSSDREGGSPLHFGNGTRLTVT.

This clone was seen a handful of times. As DNA, the CDR3 is TGTGCCAGCAGCGCGGGAACAGGGGTCGGCACTGAAGCTTTCTTT. It specifies CASSAGTGVGTEAFF. The J gene is TRBJ1-1, the V gene TRBV7-9; 7 bases align to TRBD1. The CDR3 spans 15 residues. V trimming: 5 bases; J trimming: 4 bases; junction bases outside the gene matches: 10. Germline V CDR1 and CDR2: SEHNR, FQNEAQ (reference sequence).

The chain has TRBV19 and TRBJ2-3; 7 nucleotides agree with TRBD1. V lost 7 bases, J lost 7 bases, and 17 bases stayed unmatched. Per the germline V gene, CDR1 is LNHDA and CDR2 is SQIVND (reference sequence). This CDR3 has 16 residues. CDR3 amino acids: CASTPSYGTEYYTQYF. CDR3 sequence (DNA): TGTGCCAGTACCCCATCTTACGGGACAGAATATTATACGCAGTATTTT.

The chain combines TRBV5-1 with TRBJ2-2; unclear D gene. CDR1 and CDR2 from the germline V gene are SGHRS and YFSETQ. Trimming pared 5 bases from V and 1 base from J, leaving 9 bases between. The CDR3 totals 14 residues. The chain's CDR3 is CASRRTVNTGELFF. CDR3 nucleotide sequence: TGCGCCAGCAGAAGAACGGTGAACACCGGGGAGCTGTTTTTT.

The chain employs TRBV30 and TRBJ2-5; 7 positions match TRBD2. This CDR3 has 14 residues. CDR1 is GTSNPN and CDR2 is SVGIG in the germline V gene (reference sequence). With 2 bases clipped from V and 4 bases from J, the junction kept 7 bases outside the gene matches. The CDR3 here is CAWSPAPGGETQYF. CDR3 sequence (DNA): TGTGCCTGGAGTCCAGCGCCGGGAGGAGAGACCCAGTACTTC. The whole variable domain, remainder taken from reference TRBV30 and TRBJ2-5, is SQTIHQWPATLVQPVGSPLSLECTVEGTSNPNLYWYRQAAGRGLQLLFYSVGIGQISSEVPQNLSASRPQDRQFILSSKKLLLSDSGFYLCAWSPAPGGETQYFGPGTRLLVL.

The genes are TRBV11-2 and TRBJ2-5, with TRBD2 as a possible D gene (6 bases). The CDR3 runs to 15 residues. V was shortened by 5 bases and J by 1 base, with 14 bases between the two germline ends. CDR1 is SGHAT and CDR2 is FQNNGV in the germline V gene. CDR3 sequence: CASSETGDPQETQYF. Here the CDR3 DNA reads TGTGCCAGCAGCGAGACGGGGGACCCCCAAGAGACCCAGTACTTC.

The chain links TRBV7-2 to TRBJ2-5; weak D call: TRBD2 (7 bases). The CDR3 totals 12 residues. The ends were cut back, 5 bases at V and 6 bases at J, with 10 bases in the middle. CDR1 and CDR2 from the germline V gene are SGHTA and FQGNSA. The CDR3 region has the DNA TGTGCCAGCAGCGCCGGGGGGCAGACCCAGTACTTC. Protein: CASSAGGQTQYF. Complete variable domain (other parts from reference TRBV7-2 and TRBJ2-5): GAGVSQSPSNKVTEKGKDVELRCDPISGHTALYWYRQSLGQGLEFLIYFQGNSAPDKSGLPSDRFSAERTGGSVSTLTIQRTQQEDSAVYLCASSAGGQTQYFGPGTRLLVL.

The chain employs TRBV19 and TRBJ2-1; tentatively, D is TRBD2 (6 bases). The CDR3 length is 13 residues. Trimming pared 0 bases from V and 10 bases from J, leaving 10 bases between. CDR1 and CDR2 from the germline V gene are LNHDA and SQIVND (reference sequence). The DNA of the CDR3 is TGTGCCAGTAGTATAGATCGGGGGTCAGAGCAGTTCTTC. Protein: CASSIDRGSEQFF.

The rearrangement joins TRBV2 to TRBJ1-2; the match to TRBD1 covers 10 bases. The length of the CDR3 is 15 residues. V was clipped by 4 bases and J by 8 bases; unmatched bases: 10. CDR1 is SNHLY, CDR2 FYNNEI, per germline. CDR3 DNA sequence: TGTGCCAGCAGTGGGGGACAGGGGATTGTAAAAGGCTACACCTTC. Its protein product is CASSGGQGIVKGYTF. The full variable domain, its missing parts supplied by reference TRBV2 and TRBJ1-2, is EPEVTQTPSHQVTQMGQEVILRCVPISNHLYFYWYRQILGQKVEFLVSFYNNEISEKSEIFDDQFSVERPDGSNFTLKIRSTKLEDSAMYFCASSGGQGIVKGYTFGSGTRLTVV.

This chain connects TRBV6-1 to TRBJ2-1; TRBD2 might be the D (5 bases). The germline V gene encodes CDR1 MNHNS and CDR2 SASEGT. V gave up 7 bases and J gave up 0 bases, with 13 bases separating them. The CDR3 consists of 15 residues. CDR3: CASIPGMSSYNEQFF. The CDR3 DNA follows: TGTGCCAGCATTCCGGGGATGAGCTCCTACAATGAGCAGTTCTTC.

The chain uses TRBV10-1 and TRBJ2-7, with TRBD1 as a possible D gene (5 bases). Germline-derived CDR1 and CDR2 are WNHNN and SYGVQD (reference sequence). Trimming took off 2 bases at V and 8 bases at J, with 16 bases between the two ends. This CDR3 is built from 14 residues. In nucleotides, the CDR3 is TGCGCCAGCAGTGAGAACTTAGGGGAATGGAAGCAGTACTTC. Protein: CASSENLGEWKQYF.

This sequence joins TRBV7-2 and TRBJ2-2; D unclear. Germline CDR1 and CDR2: SGHTA and FQGNSA. The CDR3 covers 13 residues. Trimming removed 2 bases from V and 1 base from J, with 2 bases in between. The DNA for the CDR3 is TGTGCCAGCAGCTTACTGAACACCGGGGAGCTGTTTTTT. This encodes CASSLLNTGELFF. The variable domain in full, with the rest retrieved from reference TRBV7-2 and TRBJ2-2, is GAGVSQSPSNKVTEKGKDVELRCDPISGHTALYWYRQSLGQGLEFLIYFQGNSAPDKSGLPSDRFSAERTGGSVSTLTIQRTQQEDSAVYLCASSLLNTGELFFGEGSRLTVL.

The rearrangement uses TRBV7-6 and TRBJ2-3; 9 bases line up with TRBD2. The ends lost 3 bases at V and 0 bases at J; junction bases unmatched: 10. The CDR3 consists of 18 residues. The germline V gene has CDR1 SGHVS and CDR2 FNYEAQ. CDR3 DNA: TGTGCCAGCAGCTTCCGGGCGGGGGGGTCTTCTAGCACAGATACGCAGTATTTT. The encoded protein is CASSFRAGGSSSTDTQYF.